Below are 18 T cell receptor beta chains sequenced from a single sample in a study of blood T cell repertoires in COVID-19. Method: immunoSEQ multiplex PCR; TCRdb's copy keeps in-frame clones and lacks some. The sample yields about 100,000 clones, 91% seen once. The sample was peripheral blood. The source is a man in his fifties or sixties with acute or convalescent COVID-19.

The chain joins TRBV11-2 to TRBJ1-5, with 8 bases lining up with TRBD1. The CDR3 length is 15 residues. The V gene end was trimmed by 4 bases and the J gene end by 8 bases; junction bases not matched to a gene: 10. Looked up from germline, CDR1 is SGHAT and CDR2 is FQNNGV. The CDR3 region has the DNA TGTGCCAGCAGCTCAGGACGGGACAGGTTCAAGCCCCAGCATTTT. It specifies CASSSGRDRFKPQHF.

The rearrangement links TRBV6-6 to TRBJ1-5; the D gene is possibly TRBD1 (6 bases). Germline loops: CDR1 MNHNY, CDR2 SVGAGI (reference sequence). The CDR3 length is 18 residues. Trimming left V 5 bases short and J 1 base short, with 21 bases between. The CDR3 DNA is TGTGCCAGCAGTCCACGGACAAGGGGGACCGGCAGCAATCAGCCCCAGCATTTT. Amino acids: CASSPRTRGTGSNQPQHF.

The rearrangement links TRBV3-1 (or the pseudogene TRBV3-2) to TRBJ2-2; TRBD2 agrees at 10 bases. V was pared by 1 base and J by 6 bases, with 5 bases of the junction left unmatched. The V gene's germline CDR1 is LGHDT and CDR2 YNNKEL (reference sequence). The CDR3 extends over 16 amino acids. CDR3 DNA: TGTGCCAGCAGCCAAGCTCGGCTAGCGGGAGCCGGGGAGCTGTTTTTT. This translates into CASSQARLAGAGELFF.

The V call is TRBV29-1, the J call TRBJ2-1, with D possibly TRBD2 on 6 matching bases. This CDR3 is 12 amino acids long. The germline gives CDR1 SQVTM, CDR2 ANQGSEA. With 2 bases removed from V and 12 bases from J, the gap between germline ends came to 14 bases. The CDR3 DNA reads TGCAGCGTTGAAAGCCACCAGGGAGGGCAGTTCTTC. Its protein product is CSVESHQGGQFF.

This clone appeared a few times. The rearrangement uses TRBV6-6 and TRBJ1-2; D might be TRBD1 (5 bases). This CDR3 spans 12 amino acids. V was cut by 4 bases and J by 7 bases, with 10 bases left in between. Germline V gene lookup returns CDR1 MNHNY and CDR2 SVGAGI (reference sequence). In DNA form, the CDR3 reads TGTGCCAGCAGTTCACAGGAAATTGGCTACACCTTC. Its translation is CASSSQEIGYTF.

This chain joins TRBV27 and TRBJ2-7; D gene uncertain. V lost 5 bases, J lost 4 bases, and 12 bases lay in between. The V gene's germline CDR1 is MNHEY and CDR2 SMNVEV (reference sequence). The CDR3 runs to 13 residues. CDR3 residues: CASSLKTDYEQYF. The CDR3 DNA reads as TGTGCCAGCAGTCTAAAGACTGATTACGAGCAGTACTTC.

The chain joins TRBV19 to TRBJ1-2, with TRBD1 identical over 7 bases. The CDR3 length is 14 residues. CDR1 and CDR2 from the germline V gene are LNHDA and SQIVND (reference sequence). V was clipped by 0 bases and J by 6 bases; unmatched bases: 4. This CDR3 reads CASSIDGTDHGYTF. The CDR3 DNA reads TGTGCCAGTAGTATAGACGGGACAGACCATGGCTACACCTTC.

V and J are TRBV9 and TRBJ1-1; D is uncertain. The germline V and J ends were trimmed by 4 bases and 1 base, with 11 bases remaining between them. Germline lookup yields CDR1 SGDLS and CDR2 YYNGEE. The CDR3 contains 14 residues. For the CDR3, the DNA is TGTGCCAGCAGCCCCCCGAACAGGAACACTGAAGCTTTCTTT. It encodes CASSPPNRNTEAFF.

This clone was seen a handful of times. The chain recombines TRBV28 with TRBJ2-5; D is unresolved. V dropped 5 bases and J dropped 4 bases, with 11 bases sitting between them. Germline CDR1 reads MDHEN; CDR2 reads SYDVKM. The CDR3 length is 13 residues. CDR3 protein: CASSPPPGETQYF. The CDR3 DNA sequence: TGTGCCAGCAGTCCCCCTCCGGGAGAGACCCAGTACTTC.

J is TRBJ2-5 and V is TRBV2; 7 bases are a match to TRBD1. The V gene end was trimmed by 8 bases and the J gene end by 1 base; junction bases not matched to a gene: 4. The CDR3 consists of 13 residues. The germline V gene has CDR1 SNHLY and CDR2 FYNNEI. The CDR3 region is CASGRDSQETQYF. The CDR3 DNA follows: TGTGCCAGCGGCCGGGACAGCCAAGAGACCCAGTACTTC.

This chain joins TRBV18 and TRBJ1-1, with a tentative D call TRBD1 (6 bases). The ends were cut back, 3 bases at V and 3 bases at J, with 26 bases in the middle. The CDR3 consists of 19 residues. Germline V gene data show CDR1 as KGHSH and CDR2 as LQKENI. The CDR3 coding sequence is TGTGCCAGCTCACCTCGCGGACAGTTTGTTGGGGTCGCTTACACTGAAGCTTTCTTT. The encoded protein is CASSPRGQFVGVAYTEAFF. Filled out from reference TRBV18 and TRBJ1-1, the complete variable domain reads NAGVMQNPRHLVRRRGQEARLRCSPMKGHSHVYWYRQLPEEGLKFMVYLQKENIIDESGMPKERFSAEFPKEGPSILRIQQVVRGDSAAYFCASSPRGQFVGVAYTEAFFGQGTRLTVV.

The chain has TRBV30 and TRBJ2-1; 8 bases align to TRBD2. Germline V gives CDR1 GTSNPN, CDR2 SVGIG (reference sequence). This CDR3 has 14 amino acids. With 3 bases clipped from V and 7 bases from J, the junction kept 8 bases outside the gene matches. The CDR3 DNA follows: TGTGCCTGGAGGCCCAAGAGCGGGAGTAATGAGCAGTTCTTC. Translating gives CAWRPKSGSNEQFF.

V and J are TRBV11-3 and TRBJ1-2, with 9 positions matching TRBD1. The germline CDR1 and CDR2 sequences are SGHNT and YENEEA. V lost 5 bases to trimming and J lost 5 bases; unmatched junction nucleotides: 3. The CDR3 runs to 13 residues. CDR3 amino acids: CASSVGTGYGYTF. Written as DNA, the CDR3 is TGTGCCAGCAGCGTCGGGACAGGGTATGGCTACACCTTC.

This rearrangement joins TRBV14 to TRBJ2-5; TRBD2 matches at 7 bases. The ends lost 2 bases at V and 2 bases at J; junction bases unmatched: 5. The germline V gene encodes CDR1 SGHDN and CDR2 FVKESK. The CDR3 totals 15 residues. CDR3 bases: TGTGCCAGCAGCCAATTACTGGGGGGGCAAGAGACCCAGTACTTC. It codes for CASSQLLGGQETQYF.

The rearrangement uses TRBV10-3 and TRBJ1-2, with D perhaps matching TRBD1 (6 bases). This CDR3 is 15 amino acids long. CDR1 and CDR2 from the germline V gene are ENHRY and SYGVKD. Trimming removed 10 bases from V and 0 bases from J, with 18 bases in between. The CDR3 spells CANKFSDSSNYGYTF. The CDR3 DNA sequence: TGTGCCAACAAATTCTCGGACAGCTCTAACTATGGCTACACCTTC.

The V gene is TRBV30, the J gene TRBJ1-2; D may be TRBD1 (6 bases). The CDR3 has 14 residues. The germline V and J ends were trimmed by 1 base and 1 base, with 10 bases remaining between them. Germline-derived CDR1 and CDR2 are GTSNPN and SVGIG (reference sequence). CDR3 amino acids: CAWSERGGNYGYTF. The DNA for the CDR3 is TGTGCCTGGAGTGAACGAGGGGGTAACTATGGCTACACCTTC.

This chain links TRBV25-1 with TRBJ1-1; maybe TRBD1 (5 bases). V lost 5 bases and J lost 7, with 11 bases in between. Germline V gene lookup returns CDR1 MGHDK and CDR2 SYGVNS. The CDR3 spans 12 residues. The CDR3 coding sequence is TGTGCCAGCAGTCCAGGGCCGGGTGAAGCTTTCTTT. This encodes CASSPGPGEAFF.

The chain joins TRBV12-3 or TRBV12-4 to TRBJ2-7; TRBD1 matches 9 bases. This CDR3 spans 13 amino acids. Germline trimming cut 4 bases from V and 3 bases from J; bases unmatched to any gene: 1. The CDR3 bases are TGTGCCAGCAGTTCGGGACAGGGCTACGAGCAGTACTTC. It specifies CASSSGQGYEQYF.